These T cell receptor beta chains were read from a single sample in a study of CD8 T cells in Susac syndrome. Via MiXCR, TCRdb re-called the immunoSEQ multiplex PCR reads, giving one row per CDR3 protein. The data show 240,000 or so distinct CDR3 sequences, approximately 95% seen once. Sequencing input: CD4+ T cells from PBMCs. These TCRs come from a human donor with Susac syndrome. Both conserved end residues are part of each CDR3. Each record gives: clone size, V gene, CDR3 length, J gene, D gene, CDR3 DNA, CDR3 protein. D genes are given only for firm matches. The size of a clone is reported for some rows only, either as once, few or many, or as a class for expanded clones.

.	TRBV20-1	16	TRBJ2-2	TRBD2	TGCAGTGCTTTGGGGCGGGAGGGCCCAAGCACCGGGGAGCTGTTTTTT	CSALGREGPSTGELFF
.	TRBV24-1	15	TRBJ2-1	.	TGTGCCACCAGTGATTTTGAACTACCCCACAATGAGCAGTTCTTC	CATSDFELPHNEQFF
.	TRBV15	17	TRBJ2-1	TRBD2	TGTGCCACCAGCACCTTGGATAGCGGGAGTGTTTACAATGAGCAGTTCTTC	CATSTLDSGSVYNEQFF
.	TRBV9	16	TRBJ2-1	TRBD2	TGTGCCAGCAGCGAACTACGGACTAGCGGGACTAATGAGCAGTTCTTC	CASSELRTSGTNEQFF
once	TRBV6-2/TRBV6-3	15	TRBJ2-1	.	TGTGCCAGCAGTAGCACGACTAGTTTTCCTAATGAGCAGTTCTTC	CASSSTTSFPNEQFF
once	TRBV20-1	16	TRBJ1-2	.	TGCAGTGCTTGCCCGGACCACTCGGGGTTCTTATATGGCTACACCTTC	CSACPDHSGFLYGYTF
.	TRBV28	16	TRBJ2-1	TRBD2	TGTGCCAGCAGTTCCAGTGCTAGCGGACCCTACAATGAGCAGTTCTTC	CASSSSASGPYNEQFF
.	TRBV6-5	18	TRBJ2-1	TRBD1	TGTGCCAGCAGTACTAACAGGGGCCGCCGTGGGTCCTACAATGAGCAGTTCTTC	CASSTNRGRRGSYNEQFF
.	TRBV27	16	TRBJ2-1	.	TGTGCCAGCAAGGGCTTCCTAGCAGGCTCCTACAATGAGCAGTTCTTC	CASKGFLAGSYNEQFF
once	TRBV12-3/TRBV12-4	15	TRBJ2-3	.	TGTGCCAGCAGTTTTGGGGGACAGCTGGAGGGTACGCAGTATTTT	CASSFGGQLEGTQYF
.	TRBV11-2	12	TRBJ1-5	.	TGTGCCAGCAGCTTAGAGGGGCAGCCCCAGCATTTT	CASSLEGQPQHF
.	TRBV20-1	13	TRBJ2-7	.	TGCAGTGCTAGAGGAGTCCCAAAGGGAGAGCAGTACTTC	CSARGVPKGEQYF
.	TRBV2	13	TRBJ2-2	.	TGTGCCAGCAGTGAAACGGACACCGGGGAGCTGTTTTTT	CASSETDTGELFF
.	TRBV20-1	13	TRBJ2-1	TRBD2	TGCAGTGCTAGAAAGACTAGCGATTCTGAGCAGTTCTTC	CSARKTSDSEQFF
.	TRBV24-1	15	TRBJ2-5	.	TGTGCCACCAGTGACCACAGGGCGCGCGCGGAGACCCAGTACTTC	CATSDHRARAETQYF
.	TRBV29-1	12	TRBJ1-1	.	TGCAGCGTTGAATCGGGAGGGTTTGAAGCTTTCTTT	CSVESGGFEAFF
.	TRBV9	14	TRBJ1-5	TRBD1	TGTGCCAGCAGCGCCACAGGGGGCGGGCAGCCCCAGCATTTT	CASSATGGGQPQHF
.	TRBV20-1	16	TRBJ1-2	.	TGCAGTGCTAGTCGGGTACAGGGTTATTCTAACTATGGCTACACCTTC	CSASRVQGYSNYGYTF
.	TRBV6-5	15	TRBJ1-1	.	TGTGCCAGCAGCCACCCGGGGGGGAATCGTGCATTGGCTTTCTTT	CASSHPGGNRALAFF
once	TRBV11-2	18	TRBJ2-6	TRBD1	TGTGCCAGCAGCTTCGGACAGGGCTCCCCCTCTGGGGCCAACGTCCTGACTTTC	CASSFGQGSPSGANVLTF
.	TRBV4-2	16	TRBJ2-5	TRBD2	TGTGCCAGCAGCCCTAGAGCGGGAGGGCTGGAGGAGACCCAGTACTTC	CASSPRAGGLEETQYF
.	TRBV7-8	14	TRBJ2-7	.	TGTGCCAGCAGGGCCCAGGGTCCTACCTACGAGCAGTACTTC	CASRAQGPTYEQYF
once	TRBV3-1	17	TRBJ1-1	.	TGTGCCAGCAGCCAAGATCGCAGCCTCCGGCGGGACACTGAAGCTTTCTTT	CASSQDRSLRRDTEAFF
.	TRBV30	15	TRBJ1-2	.	TGTGCCTGGAGTCGGACGGGGGTGGTTAACTATGGCTACACCTTC	CAWSRTGVVNYGYTF
.	TRBV24-1	13	TRBJ2-3	TRBD1	TGTGCCACCGCCGGCAGGGGGTCAGATACGCAGTATTTT	CATAGRGSDTQYF
.	TRBV20-1	13	TRBJ2-7	.	TGCAGTGCAGCCCCCGGGGGTTCCTACGAGCAGTACTTC	CSAAPGGSYEQYF
.	TRBV4-1	13	TRBJ2-7	TRBD2	TGCGCCAGCAGTTGGCGGGAGAGGTACGAGCAGTACTTC	CASSWRERYEQYF
.	TRBV18	15	TRBJ2-5	TRBD1	TGTGCCAGCTCACCCGGTCTGGGACAGTTAAAGACCCAGTACTTC	CASSPGLGQLKTQYF
.	TRBV9	13	TRBJ2-5	.	TGTGCCAGCACCGCCTCCCCGGGGGAGACCCAGTACTTC	CASTASPGETQYF
.	TRBV7-6	19	TRBJ2-1	TRBD2	TGTGCCAGCAGCAGATTTCCGGGACTAGCGGCCTCCAGGCCCAATGAGCAGTTCTTC	CASSRFPGLAASRPNEQFF
.	TRBV29-1	12	TRBJ2-3	TRBD2	TGCAGCGTTGAAGTGTTAGTAGGACTAGCGCATTTT	CSVEVLVGLAHF
.	TRBV24-1	16	TRBJ2-1	.	TGTGCCACCAGTGATCCTTCCCAGGGGGGCCACAATGAGCAGTTCTTC	CATSDPSQGGHNEQFF
.	TRBV6-2/TRBV6-3	12	TRBJ2-7	.	TGTGCCAGCAGTATAGCGGTGGACGAGCAGTACTTC	CASSIAVDEQYF
.	TRBV11-2	14	TRBJ2-7	TRBD1	TGTGCCAGCAGCTTAGGTCCAGGGGGCTACGAGCAGTACTTC	CASSLGPGGYEQYF
.	TRBV28	16	TRBJ2-7	TRBD2	TGTGCCAGCACCGTAGGGACTAGCGGGAGCTCCTACGAGCAGTACTTC	CASTVGTSGSSYEQYF
.	TRBV20-1	11	TRBJ1-1	.	TGCAGTGCTGAGGTCGGCACTGAAGCTTTCTTT	CSAEVGTEAFF
.	TRBV28	11	TRBJ2-7	.	TGTGCCAGCACCTCTCAGACCGAGCAGTACTTC	CASTSQTEQYF
.	TRBV3-1	14	TRBJ1-5	.	TGTGCCAGCAGCCAAGGAGGACCTAATCAGCCCCAGCATTTT	CASSQGGPNQPQHF
once	TRBV20-1	12	TRBJ1-5	.	TGCAGTGCTAAAGGGGCGGTTCAGCCCCAGCATTTT	CSAKGAVQPQHF
.	TRBV4-1	15	TRBJ1-4	.	TGCGCCAGCAGCCAATCACCGGGGGTTGTTGAAAAACTGTTTTTT	CASSQSPGVVEKLFF
.	TRBV5-6	15	TRBJ2-4	TRBD1	TGTGCCAGCAGCCGGACGGGACAGGGCAAAAACATTCAGTACTTC	CASSRTGQGKNIQYF
.	TRBV30	13	TRBJ2-3	.	TGTGCCTGGAGTGTAGAGAGCACAGATACGCAGTATTTT	CAWSVESTDTQYF
.	TRBV6-5	15	TRBJ2-7	.	TGTGCCAGCAGTTTCCGAGGGGGGGGCGTCAACGAGCAGTACTTC	CASSFRGGGVNEQYF
once	TRBV20-1	14	TRBJ2-5	.	TGCAGTGCTAGTCCATCAGGGATGGGGGAGACCCAGTACTTC	CSASPSGMGETQYF
.	TRBV9	11	TRBJ2-1	.	TGTGCCAGGGGATTGGGGGATGAGCAGTTCTTC	CARGLGDEQFF
.	TRBV15	13	TRBJ1-1	.	TGTGCCACCAGCAGAGATCGAGGTCCAGAAGCTTTCTTT	CATSRDRGPEAFF
.	TRBV20-1	13	TRBJ2-7	TRBD2	TGCAGTGCTAGAGTTAGCGGGTACTACGAGCAGTACTTC	CSARVSGYYEQYF
.	TRBV30	13	TRBJ2-7	.	TGTGCCTGGAGTGATTCGGGGACTTTTAAGCAGTACTTC	CAWSDSGTFKQYF
.	TRBV25-1	14	TRBJ1-2	.	TGTGCCAGCAGTGAGCCGGGACCTAAAGCGCGCTACACCTTC	CASSEPGPKARYTF
.	TRBV5-1	12	TRBJ1-1	.	TGCGCCAGCAGCTCAGGGAAATCTGAAGCTTTCTTT	CASSSGKSEAFF
.	TRBV20-1	14	TRBJ1-1	.	TGCAGTGCGAACCCCGGATGGAGGGATTATGAAGCTTTCTTT	CSANPGWRDYEAFF